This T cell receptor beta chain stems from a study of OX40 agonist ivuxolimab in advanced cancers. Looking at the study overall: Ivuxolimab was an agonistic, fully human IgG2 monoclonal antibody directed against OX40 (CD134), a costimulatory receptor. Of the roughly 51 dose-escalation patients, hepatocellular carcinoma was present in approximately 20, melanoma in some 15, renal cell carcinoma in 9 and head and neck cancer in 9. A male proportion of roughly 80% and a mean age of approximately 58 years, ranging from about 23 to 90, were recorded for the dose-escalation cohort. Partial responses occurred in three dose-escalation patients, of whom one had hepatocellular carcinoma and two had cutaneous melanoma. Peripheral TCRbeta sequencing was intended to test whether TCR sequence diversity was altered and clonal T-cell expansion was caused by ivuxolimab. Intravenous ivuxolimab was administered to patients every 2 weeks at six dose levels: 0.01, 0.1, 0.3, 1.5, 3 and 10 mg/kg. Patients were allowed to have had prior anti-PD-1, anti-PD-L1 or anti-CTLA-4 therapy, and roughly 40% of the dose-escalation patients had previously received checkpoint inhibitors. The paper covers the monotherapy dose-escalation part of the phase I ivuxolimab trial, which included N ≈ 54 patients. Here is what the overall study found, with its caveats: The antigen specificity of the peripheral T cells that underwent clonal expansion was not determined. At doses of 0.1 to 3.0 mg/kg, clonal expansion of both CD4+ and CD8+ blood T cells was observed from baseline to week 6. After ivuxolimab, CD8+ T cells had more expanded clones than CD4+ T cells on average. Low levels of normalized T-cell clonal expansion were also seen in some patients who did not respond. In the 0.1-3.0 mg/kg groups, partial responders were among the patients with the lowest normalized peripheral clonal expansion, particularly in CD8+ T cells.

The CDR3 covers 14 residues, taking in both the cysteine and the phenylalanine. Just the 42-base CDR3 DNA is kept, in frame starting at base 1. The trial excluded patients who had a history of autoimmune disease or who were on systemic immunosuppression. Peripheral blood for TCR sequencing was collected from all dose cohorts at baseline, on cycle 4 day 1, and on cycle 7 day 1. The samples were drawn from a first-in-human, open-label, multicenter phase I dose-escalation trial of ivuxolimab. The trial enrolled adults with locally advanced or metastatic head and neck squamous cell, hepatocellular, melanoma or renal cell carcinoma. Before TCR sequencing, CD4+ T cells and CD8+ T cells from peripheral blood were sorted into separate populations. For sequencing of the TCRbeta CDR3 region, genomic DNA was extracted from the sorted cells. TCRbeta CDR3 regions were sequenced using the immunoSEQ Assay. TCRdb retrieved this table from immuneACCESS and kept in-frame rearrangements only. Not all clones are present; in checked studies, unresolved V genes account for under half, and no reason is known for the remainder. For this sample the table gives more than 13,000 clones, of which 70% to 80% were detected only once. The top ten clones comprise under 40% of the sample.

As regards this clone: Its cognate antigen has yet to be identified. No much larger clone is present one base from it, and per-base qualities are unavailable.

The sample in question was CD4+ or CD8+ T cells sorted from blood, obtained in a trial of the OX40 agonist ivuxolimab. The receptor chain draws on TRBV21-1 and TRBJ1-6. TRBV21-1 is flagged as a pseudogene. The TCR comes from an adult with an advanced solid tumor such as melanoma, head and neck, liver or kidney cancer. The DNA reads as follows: TGTGCCAGCAGCAATCTCGGGACTCAGGCACCCCTCCACTTT. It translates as CASSNLGTQAPLHF.